This T cell receptor (beta chain) was retrieved from a study of monozygotic twins with inflammatory bowel disease. Both TCRalpha and TCRbeta cDNA were subjected to two nested PCRs lasting approximately 16 and 10 cycles. TCRdb re-called the 5' RACE reads, yielding one record per CDR3 amino acid sequence without DNA. Recorded for this sample: roughly 170,000 distinct CDR3 sequences. Study-level findings and limits: Clonotypes shared with others were fewer in IBD patients than in healthy twins, especially with disease activity. The co-twins with IBD showed lower TCRbeta diversity (inverse Simpson) than their healthy siblings.

Comments on this clonotype: Its specificity is not known.

Germline CDR1 is SGHAT and CDR2 is FQNNGV. CDR3 length equals 20 residues. The chain is built from TRBV11-2 and TRBJ2-5; TCRdb's assignment of TRBD2 cannot be checked, as there is no DNA. The origin of this receptor is a human donor with ulcerative colitis or Crohn's disease, or a healthy co-twin of an affected twin (not recorded which). Sample: blood. The CDR3 region is CASSIYPRLAGVTNQETQYF.